This T cell receptor (beta chain) was identified in a study of shared clonotypes between healthy human individuals. Study-wide findings and caveats: Richness estimates generally favored naive over memory subsets.

V was pared by 7 bases and J by 6 bases, with 3 bases of the junction left unmatched. Germline CDR1 SQVTM, CDR2 ANQGSEA. The CDR3 is made up of 13 amino acids. Assay: immunoSEQ multiplex PCR; the TCRdb copy retains only in-frame clones and omits some. The sample has 2 million to 2.5 million clones, about 92% seen once. Naive CD8 cells comprised CD45RO-negative, CCR7-positively selected cells, excluding terminally differentiated effector memory CD45RA+ cells. Comment on this clone: Its target is unknown.

This chain links TRBV29-1 with TRBJ2-1, with TRBD2 identical over 13 bases. The sequence was collected from a young man in good health. Some clones in this sample may be carry-over from other donors' samples. Specimen: naive CD8+ T cells from PBMCs. CDR3: CSAGLAGPNEQFF. In DNA form, the CDR3 reads TGCAGCGCGGGACTAGCGGGACCCAATGAGCAGTTCTTC.